Listed here are 17 T cell receptor beta chains from one sample, sequenced in a study of OX40 agonist ivuxolimab in advanced cancers. TCRdb's table, derived via immunoSEQ multiplex PCR, lists solely in-frame clones and lacks some. The data show roughly 28,000 clones, around 85% seen once. The sequenced sample was CD4+ or CD8+ T cells sorted from blood, obtained in a trial of the OX40 agonist ivuxolimab. The receptors come from an adult with an advanced solid tumor such as melanoma, head and neck, liver or kidney cancer.

This chain connects TRBV27 to TRBJ2-7; 8 positions agree with TRBD1. Germline assignment: CDR1 MNHEY and CDR2 SMNVEV (reference sequence). The CDR3 covers 12 residues. Trimming at V came to 6 bases and at J to 7 bases, leaving 5 bases not matched to a gene. As DNA, the CDR3 is TGTGCCAGCAGCCGGACAGGGTGGGAGCAGTACTTC. It encodes CASSRTGWEQYF.

The V gene is TRBV11-2, the J gene TRBJ1-2; the D gene is possibly TRBD1 (6 bases). CDR3 length equals 14 residues. V lost 0 bases, J lost 5 bases, and 10 bases lay in between. Germline values: CDR1 SGHAT, CDR2 FQNNGV. The CDR3 sequence: CASSLDTRGYGYTF. CDR3 nucleotide sequence: TGTGCCAGCAGCTTAGATACGAGGGGGTATGGCTACACCTTC.

This chain connects TRBV7-9 to TRBJ2-5, with D perhaps matching TRBD2 (6 bases). V lost 5 bases, J lost 3 bases, and 22 bases lay in between. The CDR3 is 17 amino acids. Per germline, CDR1 SEHNR and CDR2 FQNEAQ (reference sequence). The CDR3 loop is CASSPPRDSSWEETQYF. CDR3 nucleotides: TGTGCCAGCAGCCCTCCCCGGGACTCAAGTTGGGAAGAGACCCAGTACTTC.

This clone was picked up one time. The rearrangement uses TRBV11-2 and TRBJ2-7, with D uncertain. This CDR3 is built from 15 residues. Germline-derived CDR1 and CDR2 are SGHAT and FQNNGV. Trimming removed 5 bases from V and 3 bases from J, with 17 bases in between. The CDR3 DNA follows: TGTGCCAGCAGCCCCCCGAGGCATCTCCTCTACGAGCAGTACTTC. This codes for CASSPPRHLLYEQYF.

The CDR3 DNA is TGTGCCAGCAGCCGGGGGACCGACCCACCCCTCCACTTT. It yields the protein CASSRGTDPPLHF. This chain connects TRBV7-6 to TRBJ1-6; weak D call: TRBD1 (5 bases). This CDR3 comprises 13 residues. The germline V gene has CDR1 SGHVS and CDR2 FNYEAQ. V was cut by 5 bases and J by 11 bases, with 13 bases left in between.

The chain carries TRBV2 and TRBJ2-5; 9 bases match TRBD2. With 5 bases clipped from V and 5 bases from J, the junction kept 21 bases outside the gene matches. The germline V gene has CDR1 SNHLY and CDR2 FYNNEI. The CDR3 is 19 amino acids. DNA for the CDR3: TGTGCCAGCAGTCCGCTATTTGTTACTAGCGGGCCAAAAGCGGAGACCCAGTACTTC. Amino acid sequence: CASSPLFVTSGPKAETQYF.

This sequence joins TRBV23-1 and TRBJ1-2, with unresolved D. TRBV23-1 has ORF status, its function being uncertain. This CDR3 region has 15 residues. Trimming shortened V by 3 bases and J by 3 bases, and 14 bases separated the two germline ends. The CDR3 sequence: CASSHGGWQDYGYTF. CDR3 in DNA: TGCGCCAGCAGTCACGGTGGATGGCAAGACTATGGCTACACCTTC.

The V gene is TRBV27, the J gene TRBJ2-1; 8 bases fit TRBD2. The CDR3 has 16 residues. From germline, CDR1 is MNHEY and CDR2 SMNVEV (reference sequence). Losses at the gene ends were 2 bases for V and 0 bases for J; bases not matched to a gene: 3. Here the CDR3 DNA reads TGTGCCAGCAGTTTAGGACGGGGGGGCTCCTACAATGAGCAGTTCTTC. It translates to CASSLGRGGSYNEQFF.

This chain connects TRBV7-9 to TRBJ2-2; D call uncertain. There are 14 residues in the CDR3. Germline assignment: CDR1 SEHNR and CDR2 FQNEAQ (reference sequence). Trimming left V 1 base short and J 6 bases short, with 9 bases between. The CDR3 DNA is TGTGCCAGCAGCTTAGGGCTAGACGCCGGGGAGCTGTTTTTT. Amino acids: CASSLGLDAGELFF.

This clone has only one observation. This rearrangement joins TRBV7-8 to TRBJ2-5, with D unresolved. The V end lost 1 base, the J end lost 1 base, and 7 bases lay between the germline ends. Per germline, CDR1 SGHVS and CDR2 FQNEAQ. The CDR3 length is 14 residues. DNA of the CDR3: TGTGCCAGCAGCTTAGGGCAGCTCCAAGAGACCCAGTACTTC. Its translation: CASSLGQLQETQYF.

This rearrangement joins TRBV5-1 to TRBJ2-7, with TRBD1 matching 12 bases. The germline V gene encodes CDR1 SGHRS and CDR2 YFSETQ. This CDR3 has 14 residues. The V gene end was trimmed by 4 bases and the J gene end by 4 bases; junction bases not matched to a gene: 3. CDR3 DNA: TGCGCCAGCAGCGGGACAGGGGGCGAATACGAGCAGTACTTC. Protein product: CASSGTGGEYEQYF.

J is TRBJ2-7 and V is TRBV6-5; 8 nucleotides line up with TRBD2. Trimming cost V 2 bases and J 0 bases; bases outside gene matches: 0. The germline V gene has CDR1 MNHEY and CDR2 SVGAGI. The CDR3 is 14 amino acids. The CDR3 coding sequence is TGTGCCAGCAGTTACGGGACTAGCTCCTACGAGCAGTACTTC. It is translated as CASSYGTSSYEQYF.

This clone was seen once. The CDR3 sequence: CASSGGGQRPDTQYF. The DNA for the CDR3 is TGTGCCAGCAGTGGTGGGGGCCAACGACCCGATACGCAGTATTTT. V usage is TRBV2 and J usage is TRBJ2-3; D possibly corresponds to TRBD1 (6 bases). CDR1 and CDR2 (germline): SNHLY, FYNNEI. V was clipped by 4 bases and J by 6 bases, with 17 bases between them. CDR3 length equals 15 residues.

CDR3 coding DNA: TGTGCCAGCAGCCCTCTGGGGGGGACCTCCTACGAGCAGTACTTC. Amino acids: CASSPLGGTSYEQYF. This chain connects TRBV11-1 to TRBJ2-7; 7 bases match TRBD2. Germline V gene sequence: CDR1 SGHAT, CDR2 FQDESV (reference sequence). This CDR3 is built from 15 residues. Losses at the gene ends were 5 bases for V and 0 bases for J; bases not matched to a gene: 7.

The J gene is TRBJ2-2, the V gene TRBV5-1, with D possibly being TRBD1 (5 bases). Germline CDR1 and CDR2: SGHRS and YFSETQ. V lost 0 bases to trimming and J lost 6 bases, with 9 bases between them. There are 14 residues in the CDR3. CDR3 DNA sequence: TGCGCCAGCAGCTTGGGGACATCCGCCGGGGAGCTGTTTTTT. This gives the protein CASSLGTSAGELFF. Full variable domain (rest looked up from reference TRBV5-1 and TRBJ2-2): KAGVTQTPRYLIKTRGQQVTLSCSPISGHRSVSWYQQTPGQGLQFLFEYFSETQRNKGNFPGRFSGRQFSNSRSEMNVSTLELGDSALYLCASSLGTSAGELFFGEGSRLTVL.

The V and J genes are TRBV4-2 and TRBJ2-1, with 8 bases that match TRBD2. In germline, CDR1 is LGHNA, CDR2 YNFKEQ. J lost 5 bases, V lost 1 base, and 13 bases had no gene match. The CDR3 length is 18 residues. The CDR3 reads CASSQVSTAGEVHNEQFF. The CDR3 DNA follows: TGTGCCAGCAGCCAAGTAAGTACAGCGGGGGAGGTACACAATGAGCAGTTCTTC.

The V call is TRBV4-1, the J call TRBJ2-7, with D possibly matching TRBD2 (5 bases). The CDR3 is 15 residues long. Germline V CDR1 and CDR2: MGHRA, YSYEKL. V lost 0 bases, J lost 0 bases, and 9 bases lay in between. Here the CDR3 reads CASSQDPGSSYEQYF. CDR3 bases: TGCGCCAGCAGCCAAGATCCGGGGAGCTCCTACGAGCAGTACTTC.